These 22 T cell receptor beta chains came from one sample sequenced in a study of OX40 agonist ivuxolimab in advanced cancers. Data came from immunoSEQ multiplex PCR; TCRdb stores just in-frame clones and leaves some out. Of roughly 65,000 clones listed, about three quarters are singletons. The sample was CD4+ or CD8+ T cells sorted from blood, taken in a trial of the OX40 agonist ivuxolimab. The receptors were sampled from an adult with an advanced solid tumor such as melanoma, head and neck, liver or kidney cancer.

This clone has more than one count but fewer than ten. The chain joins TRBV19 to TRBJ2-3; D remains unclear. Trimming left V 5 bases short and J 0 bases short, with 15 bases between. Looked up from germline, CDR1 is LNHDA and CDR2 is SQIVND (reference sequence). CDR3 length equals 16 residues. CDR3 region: CASSPSTTYSTDTQYF. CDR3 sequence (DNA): TGTGCCAGTAGTCCCTCAACTACCTATAGCACAGATACGCAGTATTTT.

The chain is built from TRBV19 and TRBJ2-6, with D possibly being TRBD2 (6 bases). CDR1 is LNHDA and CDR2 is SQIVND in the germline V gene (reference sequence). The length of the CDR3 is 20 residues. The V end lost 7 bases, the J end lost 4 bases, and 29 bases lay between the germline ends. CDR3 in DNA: TGTGCCAGTAATCTTGGCGGGGTAGTGGTGGGAATGGAAGGGGCCAACGTCCTGACTTTC. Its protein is CASNLGGVVVGMEGANVLTF.

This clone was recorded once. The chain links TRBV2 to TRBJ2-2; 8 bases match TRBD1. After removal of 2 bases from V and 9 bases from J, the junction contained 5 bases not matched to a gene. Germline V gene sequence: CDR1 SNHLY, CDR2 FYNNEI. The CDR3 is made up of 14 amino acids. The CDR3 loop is CASSERTGFRELFF. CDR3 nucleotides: TGTGCCAGCAGTGAACGGACAGGGTTCAGGGAGCTGTTTTTT.

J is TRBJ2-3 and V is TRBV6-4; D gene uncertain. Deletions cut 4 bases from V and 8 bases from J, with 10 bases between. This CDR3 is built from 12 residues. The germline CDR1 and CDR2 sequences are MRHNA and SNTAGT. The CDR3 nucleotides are TGTGCCAGCAGTGTTGGGATAGGTACGCAGTATTTT. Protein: CASSVGIGTQYF.

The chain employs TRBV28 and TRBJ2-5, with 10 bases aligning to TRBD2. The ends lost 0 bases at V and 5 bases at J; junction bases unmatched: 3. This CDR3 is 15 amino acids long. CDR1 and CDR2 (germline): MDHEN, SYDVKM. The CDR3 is CASSLWSSGSETQYF. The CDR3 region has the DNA TGTGCCAGCAGTTTATGGTCTAGCGGGAGTGAGACCCAGTACTTC.

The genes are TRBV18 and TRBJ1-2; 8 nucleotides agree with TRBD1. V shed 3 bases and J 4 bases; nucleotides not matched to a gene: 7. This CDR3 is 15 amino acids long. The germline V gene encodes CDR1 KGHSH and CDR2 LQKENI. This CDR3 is CASSPGGQGGYGYTF. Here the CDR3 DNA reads TGTGCCAGCTCACCGGGTGGACAGGGCGGCTATGGCTACACCTTC.

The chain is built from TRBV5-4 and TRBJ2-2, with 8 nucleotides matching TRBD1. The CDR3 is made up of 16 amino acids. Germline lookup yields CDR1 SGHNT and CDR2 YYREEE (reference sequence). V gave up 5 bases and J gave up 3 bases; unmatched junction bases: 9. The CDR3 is CASRLGGTGYTGELFF. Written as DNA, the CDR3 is TGTGCCAGCAGACTGGGCGGGACAGGATACACCGGGGAGCTGTTTTTT.

The CDR3 is CASSQDPAGGRYGYTF. The CDR3 nucleotides read TGCGCCAGCAGCCAAGATCCGGCAGGGGGACGGTATGGCTACACCTTC. V gene TRBV4-1 combines with J gene TRBJ1-2, with 7 bases aligning to TRBD1. The ends lost 0 bases at V and 5 bases at J; junction bases unmatched: 9. The germline V gene encodes CDR1 MGHRA and CDR2 YSYEKL. This CDR3 contains 16 residues.

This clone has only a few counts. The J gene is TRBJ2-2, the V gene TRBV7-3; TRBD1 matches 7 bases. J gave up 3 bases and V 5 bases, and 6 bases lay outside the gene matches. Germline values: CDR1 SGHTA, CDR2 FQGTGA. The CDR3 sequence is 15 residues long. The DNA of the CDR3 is TGTGCCAGCAGCGTCGGGACAGCACACACCGGGGAGCTGTTTTTT. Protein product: CASSVGTAHTGELFF. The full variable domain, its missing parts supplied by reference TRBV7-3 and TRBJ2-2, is GAGVSQTPSNKVTEKGKYVELRCDPISGHTALYWYRQSLGQGPEFLIYFQGTGAADDSGLPNDRFFAVRPEGSVSTLKIQRTERGDSAVYLCASSVGTAHTGELFFGEGSRLTVL.

The CDR3 sequence: CASSEGRAGVETQYF. CDR3 sequence (DNA): TGTGCCAGCAGTGAAGGCCGGGCCGGAGTGGAGACCCAGTACTTC. The chain carries TRBV6-1 and TRBJ2-5; D is undetermined. Germline assignment: CDR1 MNHNS and CDR2 SASEGT. CDR3 length: 15 residues. Trimming removed 1 base at V and 5 bases at J, with 14 bases between.

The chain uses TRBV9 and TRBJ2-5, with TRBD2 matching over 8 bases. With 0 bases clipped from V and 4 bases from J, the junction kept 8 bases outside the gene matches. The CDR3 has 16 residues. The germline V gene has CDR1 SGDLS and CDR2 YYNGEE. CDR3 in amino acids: CASSVAGGAGGETQYF. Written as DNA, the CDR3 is TGTGCCAGCAGCGTAGCTGGCGGGGCGGGGGGAGAGACCCAGTACTTC.

CDR3 region: CASSRTASNEQFF. CDR3 coding DNA: TGTGCCAGCTCACGGACCGCATCGAATGAGCAGTTCTTC. The rearrangement joins TRBV18 to TRBJ2-1; D gene unclear. The CDR3 has 13 amino acids. Germline-derived CDR1 and CDR2 are KGHSH and LQKENI. V was clipped by 4 bases and J by 7 bases, with 11 bases between them. Full variable domain (outside the CDR3, taken from reference TRBV18 and TRBJ2-1): NAGVMQNPRHLVRRRGQEARLRCSPMKGHSHVYWYRQLPEEGLKFMVYLQKENIIDESGMPKERFSAEFPKEGPSILRIQQVVRGDSAAYFCASSRTASNEQFFGPGTRLTVL.

The CDR3 DNA is TGTGCCAGCAGCTTAGTGGGCGGGGGTGGATCAGATACGCAGTATTTT. Its protein product is CASSLVGGGGSDTQYF. The chain joins TRBV7-2 to TRBJ2-3; 7 positions agree with TRBD2. The CDR3 is made up of 16 amino acids. V trimming: 1 base; J trimming: 4 bases; junction bases outside the gene matches: 8. CDR1 is SGHTA, CDR2 FQGNSA, per germline.

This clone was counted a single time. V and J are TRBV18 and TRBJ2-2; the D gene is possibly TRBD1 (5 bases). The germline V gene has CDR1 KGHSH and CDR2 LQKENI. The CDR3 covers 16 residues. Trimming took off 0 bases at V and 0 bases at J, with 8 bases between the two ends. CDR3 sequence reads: CASSPPRGTNTGELFF. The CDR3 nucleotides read TGTGCCAGCTCACCACCAAGGGGAACGAACACCGGGGAGCTGTTTTTT.

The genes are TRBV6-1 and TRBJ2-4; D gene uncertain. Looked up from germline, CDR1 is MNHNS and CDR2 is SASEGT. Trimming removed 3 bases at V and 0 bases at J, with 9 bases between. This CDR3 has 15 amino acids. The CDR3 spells CASSEMGLAKNIQYF. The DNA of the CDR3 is TGTGCCAGCAGTGAGATGGGATTAGCCAAAAACATTCAGTACTTC.

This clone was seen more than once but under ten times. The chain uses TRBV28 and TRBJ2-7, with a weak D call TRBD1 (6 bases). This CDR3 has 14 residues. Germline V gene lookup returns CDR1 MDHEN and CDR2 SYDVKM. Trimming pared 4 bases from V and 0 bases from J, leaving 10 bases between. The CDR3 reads CASSSTGPSYEQYF. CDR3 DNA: TGTGCCAGCAGTTCGACAGGTCCCTCCTACGAGCAGTACTTC.

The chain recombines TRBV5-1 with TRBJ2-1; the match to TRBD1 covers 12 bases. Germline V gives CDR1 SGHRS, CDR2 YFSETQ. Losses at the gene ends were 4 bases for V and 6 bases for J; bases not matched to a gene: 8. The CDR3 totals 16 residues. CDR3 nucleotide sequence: TGCGCCAGCAGCCTGGGAGGGGACAGGGGGCGCAATGAGCAGTTCTTC. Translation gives CASSLGGDRGRNEQFF.

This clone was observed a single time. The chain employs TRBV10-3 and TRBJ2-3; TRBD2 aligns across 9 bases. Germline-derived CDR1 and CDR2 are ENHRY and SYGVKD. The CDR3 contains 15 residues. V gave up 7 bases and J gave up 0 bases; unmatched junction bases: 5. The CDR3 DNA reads TGTGCCATCACGACTAGCGGAGGGAGCACAGATACGCAGTATTTT. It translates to CAITTSGGSTDTQYF.

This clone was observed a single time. CDR3 amino acids: CASSDSLQITAYEQYF. In nucleotides, the CDR3 is TGTGCCAGCAGTGACTCATTACAGATCACGGCCTACGAGCAGTACTTC. The rearrangement links TRBV6-4 to TRBJ2-7, with unresolved D. The CDR3 length is 16 residues. Trimming pared 0 bases from V and 2 bases from J, leaving 14 bases between. The germline gives CDR1 MRHNA, CDR2 SNTAGT.

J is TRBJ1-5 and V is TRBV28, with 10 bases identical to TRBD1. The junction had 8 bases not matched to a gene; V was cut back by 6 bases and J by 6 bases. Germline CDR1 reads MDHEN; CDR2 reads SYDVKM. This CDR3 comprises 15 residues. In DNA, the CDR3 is TGTGCCAGCAGCCGATTAGGGACAGGGGTTCAGCCCCAGCATTTT. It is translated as CASSRLGTGVQPQHF.

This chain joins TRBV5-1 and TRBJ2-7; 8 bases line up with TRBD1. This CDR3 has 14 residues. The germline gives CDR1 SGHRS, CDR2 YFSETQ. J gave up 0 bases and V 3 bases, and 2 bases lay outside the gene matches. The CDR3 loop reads CASSYRGNSYEQYF. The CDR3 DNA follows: TGCGCCAGCAGCTACAGGGGGAACTCCTACGAGCAGTACTTC. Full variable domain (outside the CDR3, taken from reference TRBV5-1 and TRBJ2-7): KAGVTQTPRYLIKTRGQQVTLSCSPISGHRSVSWYQQTPGQGLQFLFEYFSETQRNKGNFPGRFSGRQFSNSRSEMNVSTLELGDSALYLCASSYRGNSYEQYFGPGTRLTVT.

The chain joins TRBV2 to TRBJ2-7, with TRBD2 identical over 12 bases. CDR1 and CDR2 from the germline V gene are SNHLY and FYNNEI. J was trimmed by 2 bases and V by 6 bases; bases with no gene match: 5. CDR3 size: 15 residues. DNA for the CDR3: TGTGCCAGCAGGATGACTAGCGGGGGACCCTACGAGCAGTACTTC. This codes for CASRMTSGGPYEQYF.